These 24 T cell receptor beta chains were sequenced from one sample in a study of shared clonotypes between healthy human individuals (dated by TCRdb to between 2020 and 2021). CD8 naive samples were obtained by positive selection for CCR7 among CD45RO-negative cells, yielding a CD45RA+CCR7+ population from which TemRA cells were excluded. Libraries came from the immunoSEQ multiplex PCR assay. TCRdb retrieved this table from immuneACCESS and kept in-frame rearrangements only. Not all clones are present; in checked studies, unresolved V genes account for under half, and no reason is known for the remainder. The sample profile shows about 2.2 million clones; about 94% of them were found once. In total, the top ten clones hold around 1.8% of the sample. Sequenced: naive CD8+ T cells from PBMCs. The sample's cell subset or site label is to be understood as: CD45RA+CCR7+. The receptors come from a man aged 18 to 30 in good health. Some clones in this sample may be carry-over from other donors' samples.

The chain combines TRBV15 with TRBJ2-2; TRBD2 agrees at 7 bases. The CDR3 extends over 15 amino acids. Germline CDR1 is LNHNV and CDR2 is YYDKDF (reference sequence). The ends lost 3 bases at V and 1 base at J; junction bases unmatched: 2. The CDR3 sequence: CATSRGLRNTGELFF. CDR3 DNA sequence: TGTGCCACCAGCAGGGGACTAAGGAACACCGGGGAGCTGTTTTTT.

CDR3: CASSPRTSGQETQYF. The CDR3 DNA reads TGTGCCAGCAGCCCGCGGACTAGCGGACAAGAGACCCAGTACTTC. V is TRBV7-6 and J is TRBJ2-5; 10 bases map to TRBD2. Germline trimming cut 5 bases from V and 2 bases from J; bases unmatched to any gene: 5. This CDR3 is built from 15 residues. CDR1 and CDR2 from the germline V gene are SGHVS and FNYEAQ. Using reference TRBV7-6 and TRBJ2-5 for the parts outside the CDR3, the full variable domain is GAGVSQSPRYKVTKRGQDVALRCDPISGHVSLYWYRQALGQGPEFLTYFNYEAQQDKSGLPNDRFSAERPEGSISTLTIQRTEQRDSAMYRCASSPRTSGQETQYFGPGTRLLVL.

V usage is TRBV30 and J usage is TRBJ2-7, with no clear D. Germline values: CDR1 GTSNPN, CDR2 SVGIG (reference sequence). The V end lost 6 bases, the J end lost 7 bases, and 13 bases lay between the germline ends. The CDR3 runs 11 residues. The CDR3 DNA sequence: TGTGCCTGTTGGGCAGTCAGGGAGCAGTACTTC. Its translation: CACWAVREQYF.

Points on this clone: This sample includes further DNA sequences coding for the same CDR3. The chain uses TRBV9 and TRBJ2-7; 9 nucleotides agree with TRBD1. The CDR3 length is 15 residues. The J segment lost 2 bases and the V segment lost 4 bases, leaving 7 bases of the junction unmatched. Germline CDR1 is SGDLS and CDR2 is YYNGEE. CDR3 region: CASSIGQGSTYEQYF. CDR3 DNA: TGTGCCAGCAGCATAGGACAGGGGTCGACCTACGAGCAGTACTTC. Drawing the rest from reference TRBV9 and TRBJ2-7, the complete variable domain is DSGVTQTPKHLITATGQRVTLRCSPRSGDLSVYWYQQSLDQGLQFLIQYYNGEERAKGNILERFSAQQFPDLHSELNLSSLELGDSALYFCASSIGQGSTYEQYFGPGTRLTVT.

The rearrangement uses TRBV28 and TRBJ2-7; tentative D call: TRBD1 (5 bases). Germline CDR1 is MDHEN and CDR2 is SYDVKM. The CDR3 extends over 16 amino acids. Trimming removed 3 bases from V and 1 base from J, with 16 bases in between. CDR3: CASSLSQELYSYEQYF. CDR3 coding DNA: TGTGCCAGCAGTTTGTCACAGGAGTTATATTCCTACGAGCAGTACTTC.

This chain links TRBV2 with TRBJ2-1; D perhaps matches TRBD2 (5 bases). Germline CDR1 is SNHLY and CDR2 is FYNNEI. CDR3 size: 16 residues. The ends were cut back, 10 bases at V and 3 bases at J, with 22 bases in the middle. The CDR3 coding sequence is TGTGCCATCGACCCTTCTGGAGCGGAGCTCTACAATGAGCAGTTCTTC. Protein product: CAIDPSGAELYNEQFF.

The V and J genes are TRBV11-2 and TRBJ1-4, with a weak D call TRBD1 (6 bases). Germline CDR1 is SGHAT and CDR2 is FQNNGV. The length of the CDR3 is 13 residues. Trimming removed 6 bases at V and 7 bases at J, with 12 bases between. The CDR3 DNA reads TGTGCCAGCAGGACCAGGGGAGGTGAAAAACTGTTTTTT. This translates into CASRTRGGEKLFF. Complete variable domain (other parts from reference TRBV11-2 and TRBJ1-4): EAGVAQSPRYKIIEKRQSVAFWCNPISGHATLYWYQQILGQGPKLLIQFQNNGVVDDSQLPKDRFSAERLKGVDSTLKIQPAKLEDSAVYLCASRTRGGEKLFFGSGTQLSVL.

To note about this clone: The same CDR3 can be traced to other DNA sequences in this sample. The chain combines TRBV27 with TRBJ2-1, with D perhaps TRBD1 (6 bases). CDR1 and CDR2 (germline): MNHEY, SMNVEV (reference sequence). This CDR3 is built from 14 residues. Between the trimmed V and J ends, which lost 4 bases and 4 bases, there was a span of 11 bases. CDR3 region: CASSSLDSYNEQFF. In DNA form, the CDR3 reads TGTGCCAGCAGTTCGCTGGACAGTTACAATGAGCAGTTCTTC.

The V and J genes are TRBV4-1 and TRBJ2-1; D uncertain. Trimming shortened V by 4 bases and J by 6 bases, and 4 bases separated the two germline ends. Germline CDR1 and CDR2: MGHRA and YSYEKL. The length of the CDR3 is 11 residues. DNA of the CDR3: TGCGCCAGCAGCCCGCCCAATGAGCAGTTCTTC. It encodes CASSPPNEQFF.

In its sample, this clone was seen once. The chain recombines TRBV4-2 with TRBJ1-5, with a weak D call TRBD1 (6 bases). This CDR3 contains 16 residues. V shed 0 bases and J shed 5 bases, with 14 bases lying between them. Germline-derived CDR1 and CDR2 are LGHNA and YNFKEQ. CDR3 sequence (DNA): TGTGCCAGCAGCCAAGAAGGTAGAGGGGGTTATCAGCCCCAGCATTTT. Its translation: CASSQEGRGGYQPQHF.

The genes are TRBV4-3 and TRBJ2-7; TRBD1 aligns across 10 bases. V gave up 4 bases and J gave up 5 bases; unmatched junction bases: 5. The CDR3 sequence is 14 residues long. The V gene's germline CDR1 is LGHNA and CDR2 YSLEER. As DNA, the CDR3 is TGCGCCAGCAGCCTGGGACAGGGGCTTGACGAGCAGTACTTC. Protein product: CASSLGQGLDEQYF.

The V gene is TRBV25-1, the J gene TRBJ1-2; D might be TRBD1 (5 bases). This CDR3 region has 15 residues. CDR1 MGHDK and CDR2 SYGVNS come from the germline V gene. V was clipped by 3 bases and J by 3 bases, with 14 bases between them. The CDR3 DNA reads as TGTGCCAGCAGTGATGGCCGGGGGAGGGACTATGGCTACACCTTC. It is translated as CASSDGRGRDYGYTF.

The chain carries TRBV29-1 and TRBJ2-7; D is unclear. Germline assignment: CDR1 SQVTM and CDR2 ANQGSEA. The V end was cut by 2 bases, the J end by 7 bases, with 6 bases between. CDR3 size: 10 residues. The CDR3 DNA reads TGCAGCGTTGAATTAGGGGAGCAGTACTTC. Encoded protein: CSVELGEQYF.

The chain uses TRBV27 and TRBJ2-7; D may be TRBD1 (6 bases). The CDR3 has 16 amino acids. The germline V gene encodes CDR1 MNHEY and CDR2 SMNVEV (reference sequence). Deletions cut 4 bases from V and 2 bases from J, with 18 bases between. CDR3 in DNA: TGTGCCAGCAGTTCACTCCGGGCAGGGGACCCCTACGAGCAGTACTTC. Translation gives CASSSLRAGDPYEQYF.

The chain combines TRBV19 with TRBJ1-1; D might be TRBD1 (6 bases). V shed 5 bases and J shed 0 bases, with 16 bases lying between them. The CDR3 has 16 amino acids. Per germline, CDR1 LNHDA and CDR2 SQIVND (reference sequence). DNA of the CDR3: TGTGCCAGTAGTCTTCGGCCCAGGGGCCTGAACACTGAAGCTTTCTTT. Amino acids: CASSLRPRGLNTEAFF.

J is TRBJ1-1 and V is TRBV13, with 7 bases fitting TRBD1. From germline, CDR1 is PRHDT and CDR2 FYEKMQ (reference sequence). The junction had 4 bases not matched to a gene; V was cut back by 5 bases and J by 4 bases. This CDR3 is 13 amino acids long. The CDR3 loop reads CASSPGTVTEAFF. In nucleotides, the CDR3 is TGTGCCAGCAGCCCGGGGACAGTCACTGAAGCTTTCTTT.

The chain recombines TRBV13 with TRBJ2-1; 9 nucleotides line up with TRBD2. Losses at the gene ends were 4 bases for V and 8 bases for J; bases not matched to a gene: 12. Germline values: CDR1 PRHDT, CDR2 FYEKMQ (reference sequence). The CDR3 runs to 16 residues. CDR3 nucleotides: TGTGCCAGCAGCTCCCGAGCGGGAGGAGAAAGGGATGAGCAGTTCTTC. It is translated as CASSSRAGGERDEQFF.

The chain is built from TRBV6-1 and TRBJ1-2; tentatively, D is TRBD1 (5 bases). In germline, CDR1 is MNHNS, CDR2 SASEGT. V was pared by 6 bases and J by 4 bases, with 12 bases between. The length of the CDR3 is 13 residues. DNA for the CDR3: TGTGCCAGCAGAGCCCCAGGGTTCTATGGCTACACCTTC. As protein: CASRAPGFYGYTF.

The chain couples TRBV5-1 to TRBJ2-1; 13 bases agree with TRBD2. Losses at the gene ends were 0 bases for V and 7 bases for J; bases not matched to a gene: 4. Germline V gene data show CDR1 as SGHRS and CDR2 as YFSETQ. The CDR3 consists of 16 residues. CDR3 coding DNA: TGCGCCAGCAGCTTGGACGGGACTAGCGGGACGAATGAGCAGTTCTTC. It encodes CASSLDGTSGTNEQFF.

J is TRBJ2-1 and V is TRBV29-1; TRBD2 agrees at 11 bases. The CDR3 consists of 17 residues. In germline, CDR1 is SQVTM, CDR2 ANQGSEA. With V trimmed by 6 bases and J by 7 bases, 17 bases remained unmatched. The CDR3 bases are TGCAGCGTCGAAAGGGTCATAGCGGGAGGGCCATTAAATGAGCAGTTCTTC. Its protein is CSVERVIAGGPLNEQFF.

This sequence joins TRBV4-3 and TRBJ2-3; 7 bases line up with TRBD2. The CDR3 covers 15 residues. The V gene's germline CDR1 is LGHNA and CDR2 YSLEER. V lost 0 bases to trimming and J lost 2 bases; unmatched junction nucleotides: 2. CDR3 nucleotides: TGCGCCAGCAGCCAAGAGGGACTAAACACAGATACGCAGTATTTT. Amino acid sequence: CASSQEGLNTDTQYF.

The chain links TRBV15 to TRBJ1-5; TRBD1 is a possible D gene (5 bases). This CDR3 has 15 residues. Germline lookup yields CDR1 LNHNV and CDR2 YYDKDF (reference sequence). Trimming removed 1 base at V and 6 bases at J, with 13 bases between. The CDR3 DNA reads TGTGCCACCAGCAGAGTTAGGGGACCCCTTCAGCCCCAGCATTTT. It encodes CATSRVRGPLQPQHF.

The chain links TRBV10-3 to TRBJ2-3, with 11 bases fitting TRBD2. The CDR3 runs 18 residues. Per the germline V gene, CDR1 is ENHRY and CDR2 is SYGVKD. V lost 4 bases, J lost 0 bases, and 9 bases stayed unmatched. CDR3 sequence reads: CAISGPSRTSGSTDTQYF. The CDR3 DNA reads as TGTGCCATCAGTGGCCCGTCGAGGACTAGCGGGAGCACAGATACGCAGTATTTT.

The chain couples TRBV19 to TRBJ1-5; 7 bases align to TRBD1. Per germline, CDR1 LNHDA and CDR2 SQIVND (reference sequence). This CDR3 is 15 amino acids long. V was pared by 4 bases and J by 4 bases, with 7 bases of the junction left unmatched. CDR3 bases: TGTGCCAGTAGTAGGGAGACAGGGAGTAATCAGCCCCAGCATTTT. Translation: CASSRETGSNQPQHF.